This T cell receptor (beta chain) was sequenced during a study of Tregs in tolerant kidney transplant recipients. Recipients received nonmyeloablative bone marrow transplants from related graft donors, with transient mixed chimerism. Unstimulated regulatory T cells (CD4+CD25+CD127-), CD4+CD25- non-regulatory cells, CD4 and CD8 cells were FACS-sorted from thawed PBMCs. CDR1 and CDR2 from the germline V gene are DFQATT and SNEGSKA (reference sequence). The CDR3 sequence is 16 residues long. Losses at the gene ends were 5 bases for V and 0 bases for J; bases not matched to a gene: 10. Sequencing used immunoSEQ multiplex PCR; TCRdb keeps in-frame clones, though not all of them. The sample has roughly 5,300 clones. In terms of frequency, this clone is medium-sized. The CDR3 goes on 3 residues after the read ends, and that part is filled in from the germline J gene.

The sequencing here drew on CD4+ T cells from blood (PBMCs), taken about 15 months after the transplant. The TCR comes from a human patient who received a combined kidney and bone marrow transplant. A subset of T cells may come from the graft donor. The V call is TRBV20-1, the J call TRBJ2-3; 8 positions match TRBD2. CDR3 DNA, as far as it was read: TGCAGTGCTCCGAACAAGCTAGCGGGTAGCACAGATACG. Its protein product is CSAPNKLAGSTDT. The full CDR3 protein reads CSAPNKLAGSTDTQYF.